Reported below is one T cell receptor (beta chain). The V segment lost 3 bases and the J segment 7 bases; nucleotides outside the gene matches: 7. The germline gives CDR1 SEHNR, CDR2 FQNEAQ (reference sequence). This CDR3 spans 14 amino acids. Noted time point: baseline, week 1 (first vaccination visit). As to treatment: pre-vaccination baseline after standard-of-care therapy. The source of the sample is a study of a mutant IDH1 vaccine in newly diagnosed glioma. Method: immunoSEQ multiplex PCR; TCRdb's copy keeps in-frame clones and lacks some. The sample contains about 92,000 clones, about 83% of which appear only once.

This chain uses TRBV7-9 with TRBJ1-1, with 8 bases identical to TRBD1. This material consisted of PBMCs, taken from a glioma patient treated with radiotherapy, temozolomide or both. This sequence originates from a woman between 45 and 65 years old with glioma. The CDR3: CASSFRQGRFEAFF. The CDR3 DNA reads TGTGCCAGCAGCTTTAGACAGGGGCGCTTTGAAGCTTTCTTT. Based on the CDR3 plus reference TRBV7-9 and TRBJ1-1, the full variable domain is DTGVSQNPRHKITKRGQNVTFRCDPISEHNRLYWYRQTLGQGPEFLTYFQNEAQLEKSRLLSDRFSAERPKGSFSTLEIQRTEQGDSAMYLCASSFRQGRFEAFFGQGTRLTVV.